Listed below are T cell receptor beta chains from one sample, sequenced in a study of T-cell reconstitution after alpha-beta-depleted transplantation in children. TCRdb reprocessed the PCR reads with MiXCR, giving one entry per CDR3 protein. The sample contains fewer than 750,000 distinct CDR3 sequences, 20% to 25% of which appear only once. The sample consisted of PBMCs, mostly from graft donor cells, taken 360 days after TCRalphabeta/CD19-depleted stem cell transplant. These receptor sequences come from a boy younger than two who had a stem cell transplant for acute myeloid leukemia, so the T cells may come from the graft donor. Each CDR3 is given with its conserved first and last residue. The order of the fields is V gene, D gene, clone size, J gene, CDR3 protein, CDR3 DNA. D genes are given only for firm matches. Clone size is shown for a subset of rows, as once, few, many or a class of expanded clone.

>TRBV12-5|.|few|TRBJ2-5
CASGLTGQPRETQYF
TGTGCTAGTGGTTTGACCGGACAGCCCAGGGAGACCCAGTACTTC
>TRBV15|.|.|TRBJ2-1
CVTSRDPSFRGFF
TGTGTCACCAGCAGAGATCCGAGCTTCCGAGGTTTCTTC
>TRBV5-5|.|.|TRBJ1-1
CASSLSRYTEAFF
TGTGCCAGCAGCTTAAGTAGGTACACTGAAGCTTTCTTT
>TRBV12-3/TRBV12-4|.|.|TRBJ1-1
CASSRQSIPWDTEAFF
TGTGCCAGCAGCCGACAGAGTATTCCTTGGGACACTGAAGCTTTCTTT
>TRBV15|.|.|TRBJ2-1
CATSRLGYNEQFF
TGTGCCACCAGCAGACTAGGGTACAATGAGCAGTTCTTC
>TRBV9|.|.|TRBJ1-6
CASSPLQGIGSPLHF
TGTGCCAGCTCCCCCCTACAGGGAATTGGCTCACCCCTCCACTTT
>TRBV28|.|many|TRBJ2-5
CASSPWGRGETQYF
TGTGCCAGTTCCCCGTGGGGCAGGGGAGAGACCCAGTACTTC
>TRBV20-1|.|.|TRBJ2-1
CSARVRGHEQFF
TGCAGTGCTAGAGTTCGCGGCCATGAGCAGTTCTTC
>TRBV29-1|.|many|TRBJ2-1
CSPTQPPYNEQFF
TGCAGCCCAACGCAGCCTCCCTACAATGAGCAGTTCTTC
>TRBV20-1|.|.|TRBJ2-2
CSARSPGLGTGELFF
TGCAGTGCTAGATCACCCGGATTGGGCACCGGGGAGCTGTTTTTT
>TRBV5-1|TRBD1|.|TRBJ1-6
CASSLLDRGGSPLHF
TGCGCCAGCAGCTTGTTAGACAGGGGAGGCTCACCCCTCCACTTT
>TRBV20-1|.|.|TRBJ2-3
CSDSRDTDTQYF
TGCAGCGATTCTAGAGACACAGATACGCAGTATTTT
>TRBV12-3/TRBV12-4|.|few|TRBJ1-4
CASRVTTNEKLFF
TGTGCCAGCAGGGTGACAACTAATGAAAAACTGTTTTTT
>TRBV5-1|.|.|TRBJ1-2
CASSPATEGYTF
TGCGCCAGCAGCCCTGCGACGGAGGGCTACACCTTC
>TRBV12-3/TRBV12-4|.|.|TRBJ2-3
CASSFLGLTDTQYF
TGTGCCAGCAGCTTTTTGGGTCTCACAGATACGCAGTATTTT
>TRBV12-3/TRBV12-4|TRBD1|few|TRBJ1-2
CASSPLSGTGYDHGYTF
TGTGCCAGCAGTCCCTTGTCCGGGACAGGGTACGATCATGGCTACACCTTC
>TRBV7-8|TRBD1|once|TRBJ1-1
CASSKQGASVTEAFF
TGTGCCAGCAGCAAGCAGGGGGCTAGCGTCACTGAAGCTTTCTTT
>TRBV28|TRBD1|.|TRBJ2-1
CASSLPLGQGSVKFF
TGTGCCAGCAGTCTCCCCCTCGGACAGGGAAGCGTGAAGTTCTTC
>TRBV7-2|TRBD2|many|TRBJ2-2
CASSLERAGGTGELFF
TGTGCCAGCAGCTTAGAGAGGGCGGGAGGCACCGGGGAGCTGTTTTTT
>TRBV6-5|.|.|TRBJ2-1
CASTFFGSLNNEQFF
TGTGCCAGCACTTTTTTTGGGAGTCTAAACAATGAGCAGTTCTTC
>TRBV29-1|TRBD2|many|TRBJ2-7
CSVASSPGLAGGLPHVSSYEQYF
TGCAGCGTTGCCTCTTCTCCGGGACTAGCGGGGGGTCTTCCCCACGTTAGCTCCTACGAGCAGTACTTC
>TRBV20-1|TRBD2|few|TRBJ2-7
CCASGGLAGGTYEQYF
TGCTGTGCTAGTGGTGGACTAGCGGGGGGCACCTACGAGCAGTACTTC
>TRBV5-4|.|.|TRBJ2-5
CASSSVSGETQYF
TGTGCCAGCAGCTCCGTATCGGGGGAGACCCAGTACTTC
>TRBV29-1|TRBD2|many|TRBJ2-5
CSVLTGLAGETQYF
TGCAGCGTTCTAACGGGACTAGCTGGGGAGACCCAGTACTTC
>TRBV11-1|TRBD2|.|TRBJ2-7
CASSRSGGSYEQYF
TGTGCCAGCAGCCGGTCGGGGGGCTCCTACGAGCAGTACTTC
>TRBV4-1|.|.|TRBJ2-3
CASSQDIGPYTDTQYF
TGCGCCAGCAGCCAAGATATTGGGCCGTACACAGATACGCAGTATTTT
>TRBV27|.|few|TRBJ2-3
CASSYGYADTQYF
TGTGCCAGCAGTTACGGATACGCAGATACGCAGTATTTT
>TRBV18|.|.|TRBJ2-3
CASSPRQTKAPDTQYF
TGTGCCAGCTCACCCCGACAGACTAAGGCCCCGGATACGCAGTATTTT
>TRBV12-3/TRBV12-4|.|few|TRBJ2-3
CASTGSGRTDTQYF
TGTGCCAGCACGGGTTCAGGGAGGACAGATACGCAGTATTTT
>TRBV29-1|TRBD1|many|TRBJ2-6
CSVERSGGAGANVLTF
TGCAGCGTTGAAAGGTCAGGGGGCGCTGGGGCCAACGTCCTGACTTTC
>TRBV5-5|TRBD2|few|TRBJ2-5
CASSLLLAGGWWETQYF
TGTGCCAGCAGCTTGTTGCTAGCGGGGGGCTGGTGGGAGACCCAGTACTTC
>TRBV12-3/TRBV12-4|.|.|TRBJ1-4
CASSRDLVREKLFF
TGTGCCAGCAGCAGGGATTTGGTCAGGGAAAAACTGTTTTTT
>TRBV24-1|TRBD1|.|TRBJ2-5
CATSDSGQGSAQYF
TGTGCCACCAGTGATTCGGGACAGGGATCGGCCCAGTACTTC
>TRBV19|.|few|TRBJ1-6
CASSMGRDLGISPLHF
TGTGCCAGTAGTATGGGACGGGATCTCGGAATTTCACCCCTCCACTTT
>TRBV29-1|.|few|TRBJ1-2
CSVVSRTAIYGYTF
TGCAGCGTTGTCTCTCGTACAGCCATCTATGGCTACACCTTC
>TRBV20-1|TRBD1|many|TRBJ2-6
CSASKGGARGANVLTF
TGCAGTGCTAGCAAAGGGGGCGCGCGGGGGGCCAACGTCCTGACTTTC
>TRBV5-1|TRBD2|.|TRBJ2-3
CASSLGSGGFTDTQYF
TGCGCCAGCAGCTTGGGTAGCGGGGGATTTACAGATACGCAGTATTTT
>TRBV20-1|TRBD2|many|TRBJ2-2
CSARGTRHTGELFF
TGCAGTGCTAGAGGGACTAGACACACCGGGGAGCTGTTTTTT
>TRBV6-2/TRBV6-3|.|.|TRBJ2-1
CASRLHSSSYNEQFF
TGTGCCAGCAGGCTACACTCAAGCTCCTACAATGAGCAGTTCTTC
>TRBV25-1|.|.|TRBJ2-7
CASSESEIPTEF
TGTGCTAGCAGTGAATCGGAAATCCCCACCGAATTC
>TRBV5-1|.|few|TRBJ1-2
CASSQQGPANYGYTF
TGCGCCAGCAGCCAACAGGGACCAGCTAACTATGGCTACACCTTC
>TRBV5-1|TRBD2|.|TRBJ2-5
CASSLVTSRAQETQYF
TGCGCCAGCAGCTTGGTGACTAGCCGCGCTCAAGAGACCCAGTACTTC
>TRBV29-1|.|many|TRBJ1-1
CSADPQGYTEAFF
TGCAGCGCCGACCCACAGGGATACACTGAAGCTTTCTTT
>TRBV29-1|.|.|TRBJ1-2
CSVEETAGQVGGGYTF
TGCAGCGTTGAAGAAACGGCCGGGCAGGTTGGCGGGGGCTACACCTTC
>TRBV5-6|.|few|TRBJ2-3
CASSLYRDTDTQYF
TGTGCCAGCAGCTTGTACAGAGATACAGATACGCAGTATTTT
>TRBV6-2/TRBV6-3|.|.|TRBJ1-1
CASAGRGVMNTEAFF
TGTGCCAGCGCAGGAAGGGGGGTCATGAACACTGAAGCTTTCTTT